This is a list of T cell receptor beta chains from one sample in a study of patients and donors after allogeneic stem cell transplantation. One entry per CDR3 protein, called by TCRdb with MiXCR from the RT-PCR reads. The table lists some 960,000 distinct CDR3 sequences, more than 15% of them singletons, with around 6% in the top ten. Material: blood, either unsorted or a sorted T cell fraction (not recorded which). Receptors were obtained from a human donor who was either an allogeneic HSCT recipient or a stem cell or donor lymphocyte infusion donor (not recorded which). It is not recorded whose cells these are; they may come from a transplant donor. Both conserved end residues are part of each CDR3. The D gene is left open where the match is weak.

>TRBJ1-1|TRBV5-4|.
CASSHETAINLMNTEAFF
>TRBJ1-2|TRBV9|TRBD1
CASSRPGQGRYGYTF
>TRBJ1-2|TRBV20-1|.
CSASDTPYGYTF
>TRBJ1-4|TRBV19|TRBD1
CASSIDRGTGGRSNEKLFF
>TRBJ2-3|TRBV30|.
CAWSEVPADTQYF
>TRBJ2-4|TRBV15|.
CATSRGEIQYF
>TRBJ1-2|TRBV10-3|.
CAISEPVPGRSLGNGYTF
>TRBJ2-5|TRBV5-1|.
CASSHDGNEETQYF
>TRBJ1-6|TRBV12-3/TRBV12-4|.
CASSLSSTSYNSPLHF
>TRBJ2-5|TRBV7-2|.
CATYPGTPLGETQYF